Here is one TCR beta chain with its context. This sample is drawn from a study of T cell responses to AZD1222 COVID-19 vaccine. Germline lookup yields CDR1 SGHTA and CDR2 FQGNSA. The germline V and J ends were trimmed by 2 bases and 4 bases, with 8 bases remaining between them. The CDR3 sequence is 13 residues long. Method: immunoSEQ multiplex PCR; TCRdb's copy keeps in-frame clones and lacks some. There are more than 85,000 clones in the sample; around 87% occur only once, and roughly 4.3% lies in the top ten. The chain has TRBV7-2 and TRBJ1-1; D gene uncertain. Here the sequenced sample was peripheral blood, taken 28 days after the second AZD1222 dose. The receptor comes from an adult who received the AZD1222 COVID-19 vaccine. CDR3 nucleotide sequence: TGTGCCAGCAGCTTATTGGTTGGCACTGAAGCTTTCTTT. As protein: CASSLLVGTEAFF.